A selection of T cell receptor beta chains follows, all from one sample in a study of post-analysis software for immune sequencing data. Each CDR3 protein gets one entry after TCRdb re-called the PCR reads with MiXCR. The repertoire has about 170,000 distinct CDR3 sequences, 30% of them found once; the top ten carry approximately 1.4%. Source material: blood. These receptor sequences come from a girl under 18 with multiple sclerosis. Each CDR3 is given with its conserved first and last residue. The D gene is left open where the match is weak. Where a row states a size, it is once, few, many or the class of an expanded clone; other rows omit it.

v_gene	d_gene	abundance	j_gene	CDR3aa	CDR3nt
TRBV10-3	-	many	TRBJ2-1	CAISESRDVLYNEQFF	TGTGCCATCAGTGAGTCTCGGGACGTACTCTACAATGAGCAGTTCTTC
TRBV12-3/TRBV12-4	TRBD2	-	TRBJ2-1	CASSLAPTLSGTSSYNEQFF	TGTGCCAGCAGTTTAGCGCCAACCCTTAGCGGGACCAGCTCCTACAATGAGCAGTTCTTC
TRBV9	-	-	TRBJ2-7	CVGSVEQSSYEQYF	TGTGTCGGCAGCGTAGAACAGAGCTCCTACGAGCAGTACTTC
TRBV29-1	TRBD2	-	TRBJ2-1	CSGVGLAGKYNEQFF	TGCAGCGGTGTGGGGCTAGCGGGAAAATACAATGAGCAGTTCTTC
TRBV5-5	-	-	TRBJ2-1	CASSLDLPYNEQFF	TGTGCCAGCAGCTTGGATCTTCCTTACAATGAGCAGTTCTTC
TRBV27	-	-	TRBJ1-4	CASSLGAGGPREKLFF	TGTGCCAGCAGTTTAGGTGCGGGGGGTCCTAGGGAAAAACTGTTTTTT
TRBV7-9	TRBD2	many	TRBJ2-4	CASSTSTSGSIKIAKNIQYF	TGTGCCAGCAGCACCTCCACTAGCGGGAGCATTAAAATAGCCAAAAACATTCAGTACTTC
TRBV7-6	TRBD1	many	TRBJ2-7	CASSLRQGAYEQYF	TGTGCCAGCAGCTTAAGACAGGGGGCGTACGAGCAGTACTTC
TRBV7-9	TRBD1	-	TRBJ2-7	CASSRATGGIYEQYF	TGTGCCAGCTCCCGGGCGACAGGGGGTATCTACGAGCAGTACTTC
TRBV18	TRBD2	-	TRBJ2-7	CASSSREGSYNEQYF	TGTGCCAGCTCAAGCCGGGAGGGCTCCTACAATGAGCAGTACTTC
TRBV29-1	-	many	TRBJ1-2	CSVESTGRAGGYTF	TGCAGCGTTGAATCTACAGGGCGAGCGGGAGGCTACACCTTC
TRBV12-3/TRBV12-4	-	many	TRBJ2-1	CASSLSLYNEQFF	TGTGCCAGCAGTTTAAGCTTATACAATGAGCAGTTCTTC
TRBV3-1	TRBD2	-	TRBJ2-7	CASSAPGLPTCYEQYF	TGTGCCAGCAGCGCACCGGGACTACCGACCTGTTACGAGCAGTACTTC
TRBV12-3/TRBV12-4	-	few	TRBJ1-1	CATATQGATEAFF	TGTGCCACCGCTACCCAGGGCGCCACTGAAGCTTTCTTT
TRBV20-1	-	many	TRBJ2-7	CSAWPGPRSGYEQYF	TGCAGTGCTTGGCCGGGACCACGCTCCGGTTACGAGCAGTACTTC
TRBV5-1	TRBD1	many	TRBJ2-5	CASSLAGDRGETQYF	TGCGCCAGCAGCTTGGCAGGGGACAGGGGAGAGACCCAGTACTTC
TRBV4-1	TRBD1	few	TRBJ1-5	CASSQVLSRGNNQPQHF	TGCGCCAGCAGCCAAGTTCTTAGCAGGGGGAACAATCAGCCCCAGCATTTT
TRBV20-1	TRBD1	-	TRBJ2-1	CSATGTGGSEQFF	TGCAGTGCGACCGGGACAGGGGGAAGCGAGCAGTTCTTC
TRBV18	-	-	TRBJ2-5	CASSPREEGGQYF	TGTGCCAGCTCACCCAGGGAAGAGGGCGGGCAGTACTTC
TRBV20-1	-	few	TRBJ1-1	CSAPLAGNTEAFF	TGCAGTGCTCCCCTGGCGGGGAACACTGAAGCTTTCTTT
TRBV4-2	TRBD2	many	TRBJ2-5	CASSSRLAGQETQYF	TGTGCCAGCAGCTCCCGACTAGCGGGCCAAGAGACCCAGTACTTC
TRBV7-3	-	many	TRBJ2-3	CASSLTTAGTDTQYF	TGTGCCAGCAGCTTAACCACGGCAGGCACAGATACGCAGTATTTT
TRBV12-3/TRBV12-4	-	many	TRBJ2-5	CASSLTRSYQETQYF	TGTGCCAGCAGTTTAACTAGGTCGTACCAAGAGACCCAGTACTTC
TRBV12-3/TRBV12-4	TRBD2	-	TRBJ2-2	CASRLAGNTGELFF	TGTGCCAGCCGTCTAGCGGGGAACACCGGGGAGCTGTTTTTT
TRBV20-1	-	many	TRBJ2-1	CSAKVSINEQFF	TGCAGTGCTAAGGTCTCGATAAATGAGCAGTTCTTC
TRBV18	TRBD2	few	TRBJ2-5	CASSPPIPPGGETQYF	TGTGCCAGCTCACCACCAATTCCTCCGGGAGGGGAGACCCAGTACTTC
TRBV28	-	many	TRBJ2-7	CASSSMRQGRGLGQYF	TGTGCCAGCAGTTCTATGAGACAGGGCCGGGGGTTGGGGCAGTACTTC
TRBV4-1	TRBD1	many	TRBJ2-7	CASSQNYRGVHEQYF	TGCGCCAGCAGCCAGAACTACAGGGGAGTCCACGAGCAGTACTTC
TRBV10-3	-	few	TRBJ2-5	CAIRVDRIQETQYF	TGTGCCATCAGAGTTGACAGGATCCAAGAGACCCAGTACTTC
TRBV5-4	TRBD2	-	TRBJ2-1	CASSLSLAVDNEQFF	TGTGCCAGCAGCTTGTCGCTAGCGGTTGACAATGAGCAGTTCTTC
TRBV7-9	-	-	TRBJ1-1	CASSLPQTASEAFF	TGTGCCAGCAGCTTACCCCAAACGGCTTCGGAAGCTTTCTTT
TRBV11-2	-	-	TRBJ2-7	CASSLVTGYIYEQYF	TGTGCCAGCAGCTTAGTGACTGGCTACATCTACGAGCAGTACTTC
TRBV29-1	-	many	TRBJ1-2	CSVEWGNGYTF	TGCAGCGTTGAATGGGGGAATGGCTACACCTTC
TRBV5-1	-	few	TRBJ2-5	CASSLGWIANPRDPVETQYF	TGCGCCAGCAGCTTGGGCTGGATAGCCAACCCCAGGGACCCAGTGGAGACCCAGTACTTC
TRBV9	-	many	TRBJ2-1	CASSPETRPQFF	TGTGCCAGCAGCCCCGAGACTAGGCCGCAGTTCTTC
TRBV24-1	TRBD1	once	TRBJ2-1	CATAGGLLNEQVF	TGTGCCACCGCAGGGGGCTTATTGAATGAGCAGGTCTTC
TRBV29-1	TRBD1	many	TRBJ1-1	CSVEDRTRGDTEAFF	TGCAGCGTTGAGGACAGGACCAGGGGGGACACTGAAGCTTTCTTT
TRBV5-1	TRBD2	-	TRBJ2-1	CASTAGGHNEQFF	TGCGCCAGCACGGCGGGAGGGCACAATGAGCAGTTCTTC
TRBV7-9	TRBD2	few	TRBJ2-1	CASSRGLAGGPGNEQFF	TGTGCCAGCAGCCGCGGACTAGCGGGAGGGCCAGGCAATGAGCAGTTCTTC
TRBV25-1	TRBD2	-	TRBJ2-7	CASSPNSGSYEQYF	TGTGCCAGCAGTCCAAATAGCGGGAGCTACGAGCAGTACTTC
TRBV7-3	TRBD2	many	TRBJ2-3	CASNGGVADTQYF	TGTGCCAGCAACGGGGGGGTCGCAGATACGCAGTATTTT
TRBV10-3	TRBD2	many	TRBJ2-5	CAISEVNAGALVETQYF	TGTGCCATCAGTGAGGTGAATGCGGGAGCGTTGGTAGAGACCCAGTACTTC
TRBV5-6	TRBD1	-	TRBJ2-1	CASLWGDGGTGSFF	TGTGCCAGCCTCTGGGGGGACGGGGGGACAGGGTCGTTCTTC
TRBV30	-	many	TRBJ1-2	CASTLRQQANYGYTF	TGTGCCTCCACCCTGCGGCAGCAAGCTAACTATGGCTACACCTTC
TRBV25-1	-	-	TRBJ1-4	CAAEHGEKLFF	TGTGCCGCAGAACACGGAGAAAAACTGTTTTTT
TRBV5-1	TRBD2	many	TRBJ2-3	CASSLALTSEDTQYF	TGCGCCAGCAGCTTGGCCCTGACTAGCGAAGATACGCAGTATTTT
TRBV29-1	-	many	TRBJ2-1	CSVEDPIADGNEQFF	TGCAGCGTTGAAGACCCCATAGCGGACGGCAATGAGCAGTTCTTC
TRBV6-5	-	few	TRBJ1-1	CASSRDGLEKNTEAFF	TGTGCCAGCAGTCGGGACGGCCTGGAGAAGAACACTGAAGCTTTCTTT
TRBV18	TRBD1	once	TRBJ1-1	CASSPGQGAGKAFF	TGTGCCAGCTCCCCAGGACAGGGGGCGGGTAAAGCTTTCTTT
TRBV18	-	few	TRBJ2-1	CASSPNSYNEQFF	TGTGCCAGCTCACCTAACTCCTACAATGAGCAGTTCTTC